A single sample is the source of the 21 T cell receptor beta chains below, sequenced in a study of OX40 agonist ivuxolimab in advanced cancers. Preparation of the library involved the immunoSEQ multiplex PCR assay. TCRdb provides this immuneACCESS table in a form limited to in-frame rearrangements. Some clones are lacking; in checked studies, under half of them reflect an unresolved V gene, and why the rest are absent is not known. This sample gives roughly 80,000 clones in total; about 80% of them show up just once. Roughly 2.5% of the sample goes to the ten largest clones. Sequencing was performed on CD4+ or CD8+ T cells sorted from blood, taken in a trial of the OX40 agonist ivuxolimab. These receptors all come from an adult with an advanced solid tumor such as melanoma, head and neck, liver or kidney cancer.

V usage is TRBV10-1 and J usage is TRBJ2-2; possible D gene TRBD2, 6 bases. The CDR3 sequence is 18 residues long. Germline V CDR1 and CDR2: WNHNN, SYGVQD (reference sequence). Trimming removed 3 bases from V and 2 bases from J, with 19 bases in between. This chain's CDR3 is CASSDVRDFPANTGELFF. In DNA form, the CDR3 reads TGCGCCAGCAGTGACGTTCGGGACTTCCCAGCAAACACCGGGGAGCTGTTTTTT.

In this sample, this clone turned up a few times. This chain links TRBV9 with TRBJ1-5; TRBD1 aligns across 8 bases. The CDR3 covers 15 residues. V shed 3 bases, J shed 4 bases, and the junction held 6 bases outside the gene matches. Germline CDR1 is SGDLS and CDR2 is YYNGEE. Written as DNA, the CDR3 is TGTGCCAGCAGCGACCGGGACAGGCCGAATCAGCCCCAGCATTTT. Protein sequence: CASSDRDRPNQPQHF.

The chain combines TRBV28 with TRBJ1-6, with D perhaps matching TRBD1 (5 bases). V lost 7 bases and J lost 7, with 20 bases in between. In germline, CDR1 is MDHEN, CDR2 SYDVKM. The CDR3 loop spans 16 amino acids. The CDR3 nucleotides are TGTGCCAGCACCACCCCCCCAGGAGCAGGGAATTCACCCCTCCACTTT. It codes for CASTTPPGAGNSPLHF.

This chain links TRBV19 with TRBJ1-1, with D perhaps TRBD1 (5 bases). Trimming cost V 4 bases and J 4 bases, with 7 bases left between them. The CDR3 extends over 12 amino acids. Germline V CDR1 and CDR2: LNHDA, SQIVND (reference sequence). Written as DNA, the CDR3 is TGTGCCAGTAGTAGGGGCCTCACTGAAGCTTTCTTT. This sequence encodes CASSRGLTEAFF.

This sequence joins TRBV19 and TRBJ2-7; D possibly uses TRBD1 or TRBD2 (5 bases each). Trimming removed 1 base at V and 5 bases at J, with 18 bases between. The CDR3 length is 16 residues. Germline V gene sequence: CDR1 LNHDA, CDR2 SQIVND (reference sequence). The CDR3: CASSIGTGPLRNEQYF. CDR3 sequence (DNA): TGTGCCAGTAGTATAGGGACGGGGCCGCTCCGGAACGAGCAGTACTTC.

V is TRBV5-7 and J is TRBJ1-5; D remains ambiguous. TRBV5-7 is annotated as an ORF whose role is uncertain. V was trimmed by 1 base and J by 9 bases, leaving 14 bases between them. The CDR3 loop spans 14 amino acids. Here the CDR3 DNA reads TGTGCCAGCAGCTTGTCGGGCCGAAAGCGGCCCCAGCATTTT. Its translation: CASSLSGRKRPQHF.

The chain is built from TRBV6-6 and TRBJ1-5; D not resolved. Trimming left V 2 bases short and J 6 bases short, with 8 bases between. The CDR3 is 13 amino acids. Germline CDR1 and CDR2: MNHNY and SVGAGI (reference sequence). CDR3 loop: CASSYEGFQPQHF. The CDR3 DNA reads as TGTGCCAGCAGTTACGAGGGTTTTCAGCCCCAGCATTTT.

The gene calls are TRBV30 and TRBJ1-2, with 8 positions matching TRBD1. CDR3 length: 13 residues. Germline V gene lookup returns CDR1 GTSNPN and CDR2 SVGIG (reference sequence). Trimming cost V 5 bases and J 3 bases; bases outside gene matches: 5. This chain's CDR3 is CAWGQTGDYGYTF. CDR3 bases: TGTGCCTGGGGCCAGACAGGGGACTATGGCTACACCTTC.

This clone was picked up a small number of times. The chain uses TRBV28 and TRBJ1-5; 7 bases are shared with TRBD1. CDR1 is MDHEN, CDR2 SYDVKM, per germline. The V gene end was trimmed by 5 bases and the J gene end by 5 bases; junction bases not matched to a gene: 15. This CDR3 is 17 amino acids long. For the CDR3, the DNA is TGTGCCAGCAGTGTCGTCGGGGGTCAGGGGGTTGATCAGCCCCAGCATTTT. Protein sequence: CASSVVGGQGVDQPQHF. The full variable domain, with the rest looked up from reference TRBV28 and TRBJ1-5, is DVKVTQSSRYLVKRTGEKVFLECVQDMDHENMFWYRQDPGLGLRLIYFSYDVKMKEKGDIPEGYSVSREKKERFSLILESASTNQTSMYLCASSVVGGQGVDQPQHFGDGTRLSIL.

The genes are TRBV28 and TRBJ2-5, with TRBD1 matching over 10 bases. The CDR3 loop spans 14 amino acids. Germline lookup yields CDR1 MDHEN and CDR2 SYDVKM. V was clipped by 7 bases and J by 5 bases; unmatched bases: 7. As DNA, the CDR3 is TGTGCCAGCATGAGACAGGGGGCGGGTGAGACCCAGTACTTC. Residues: CASMRQGAGETQYF.

The rearrangement uses TRBV10-3 and TRBJ1-1, with a tentative D call TRBD1 (5 bases). CDR1 and CDR2 from the germline V gene are ENHRY and SYGVKD. Trimming removed 10 bases from V and 2 bases from J, with 17 bases in between. The CDR3 totals 14 residues. CDR3 amino acids: CASLGPDINTEAFF. For the CDR3, the DNA is TGTGCCAGCCTGGGGCCGGACATCAACACTGAAGCTTTCTTT.

This clone appeared a few times. The chain links TRBV6-5 to TRBJ2-2, with a weak D call TRBD2 (5 bases). V was pared by 2 bases and J by 4 bases, with 8 bases between. There are 14 residues in the CDR3. The germline CDR1 and CDR2 sequences are MNHEY and SVGAGI. CDR3 coding DNA: TGTGCCAGCAGTTACCCCGAGGGCACCGGGGAGCTGTTTTTT. Translated, it gives CASSYPEGTGELFF.

This chain joins TRBV27 and TRBJ1-6; D is ambiguous. The germline V gene has CDR1 MNHEY and CDR2 SMNVEV (reference sequence). The CDR3 consists of 18 residues. Between the trimmed V and J ends, which lost 2 bases and 0 bases, there was a span of 14 bases. CDR3 region: CASSLQAGRSSYNSPLHF. The CDR3, as DNA: TGTGCCAGCAGTTTACAGGCAGGCCGAAGCTCCTATAATTCACCCCTCCACTTT.

The chain links TRBV20-1 to TRBJ1-2, with D possibly TRBD1 on 6 matching bases. Germline CDR1 DFQATT, CDR2 SNEGSKA (reference sequence). CDR3 size: 11 residues. The V and J ends lost 3 bases and 8 bases respectively, with 10 bases between them. In DNA form, the CDR3 reads TGCAGTGCTAGTAATGGGGGCGGCTACACCTTC. Translating it yields CSASNGGGYTF.

V usage is TRBV10-1 and J usage is TRBJ1-1, with 10 bases lining up with TRBD1. V lost 3 bases to trimming and J lost 8 bases; unmatched junction nucleotides: 3. The germline CDR1 and CDR2 sequences are WNHNN and SYGVQD (reference sequence). The CDR3 consists of 13 residues. The CDR3 DNA reads TGCGCCAGCAGTGACCGGACAGGGGGGGAAGCTTTCTTT. It yields the protein CASSDRTGGEAFF.

The genes are TRBV11-2 and TRBJ1-1; 7 bases agree with TRBD1. This CDR3 region has 14 residues. The germline V gene encodes CDR1 SGHAT and CDR2 FQNNGV. Trimming took 2 bases from V and 4 from J; bases not matched to a gene: 4. The CDR3 spells CASSLFSGGTEAFF. The CDR3 DNA reads TGTGCCAGCAGCTTATTCTCAGGGGGCACTGAAGCTTTCTTT.

The chain couples TRBV7-3 to TRBJ2-3; 7 positions agree with TRBD1. V was clipped by 5 bases and J by 3 bases; unmatched bases: 8. This CDR3 has 15 residues. The germline V gene has CDR1 SGHTA and CDR2 FQGTGA. The DNA of the CDR3 is TGTGCCAGCAGCCCAACAGGGGTGGGGACAGATACGCAGTATTTT. It encodes CASSPTGVGTDTQYF.

This rearrangement joins TRBV19 to TRBJ1-1, with 8 bases aligning to TRBD1. Germline V lookup: CDR1 LNHDA, CDR2 SQIVND (reference sequence). V shed 10 bases, J shed 8 bases, and the junction held 6 bases outside the gene matches. This CDR3 has 11 residues. DNA for the CDR3: TGTGCCACCAAGAACAGGGGGGAAGCTTTCTTT. Its translation: CATKNRGEAFF.

The CDR3 is CASSPPGLDNEQFF. CDR3 coding DNA: TGTGCCAGCAGCCCTCCGGGACTAGACAATGAGCAGTTCTTC. The rearrangement joins TRBV7-3 to TRBJ2-1, with TRBD2 matching 8 bases. CDR1 is SGHTA, CDR2 FQGTGA, per germline. The CDR3 is 14 amino acids. V gave up 5 bases and J gave up 5 bases; unmatched junction bases: 5.

The chain joins TRBV6-5 to TRBJ2-2; D remains ambiguous. This CDR3 has 12 amino acids. Trimming removed 7 bases from V and 7 bases from J, with 10 bases in between. In germline, CDR1 is MNHEY, CDR2 SVGAGI. CDR3 nucleotide sequence: TGTGCCAGCACCCGAGTAGGCGGGGAGCTGTTTTTT. This gives the protein CASTRVGGELFF.

The V gene is TRBV28, the J gene TRBJ1-2, with 10 bases lining up with TRBD1. CDR1 and CDR2 from the germline V gene are MDHEN and SYDVKM. Germline trimming cut 6 bases from V and 4 bases from J; bases unmatched to any gene: 11. This CDR3 region has 16 residues. The CDR3 is CASRTGQGIVGYGYTF. The CDR3 DNA reads TGTGCCAGCAGGACGGGACAGGGGATCGTGGGCTATGGCTACACCTTC.